Shown below are 21 T cell receptor beta chains from a single sample sequenced in a study of cytomegalovirus exposure and HLA in healthy donors. The PCR ran on 60 Vbeta and 13 Jbeta primers. Clones were sequenced by immunoSEQ multiplex PCR, and TCRdb holds only the in-frame ones, with some missing. In the table there are more than 95,000 clones, 80% to 90% of which are singletons. Sequencing was done on a sample of PBMCs. These receptors were collected from a woman aged 35 to 49 in good health and CMV-seropositive.

The rearrangement links TRBV25-1 to TRBJ1-6; tentative D call: TRBD1 (5 bases). The germline V and J ends were trimmed by 5 bases and 8 bases, with 19 bases remaining between them. Per germline, CDR1 MGHDK and CDR2 SYGVNS. CDR3 length: 16 amino acids. CDR3 residues: CASSQWGLSADSPLHF. The CDR3, as DNA: TGTGCCAGCAGTCAATGGGGACTTTCAGCTGATTCACCCCTCCACTTT.

The chain recombines TRBV7-4 with TRBJ2-7; 7 nucleotides align to TRBD2. Germline trimming cut 2 bases from V and 0 bases from J; bases unmatched to any gene: 4. Germline V lookup: CDR1 SGHVT, CDR2 SQSDAQ. The CDR3 runs to 15 residues. The CDR3 nucleotides read TGTGCCAGCAGCTTACAAGCGGGAACCTCCTACGAGCAGTACTTC. Translating gives CASSLQAGTSYEQYF.

The J gene is TRBJ2-3, the V gene TRBV7-9; 9 bases fit TRBD2. Germline V gene lookup returns CDR1 SEHNR and CDR2 FQNEAQ (reference sequence). The CDR3 is made up of 15 amino acids. V was pared by 2 bases and J by 1 base, with 1 base of the junction left unmatched. This CDR3 is CASSLLAGRTDTQYF. CDR3 sequence (DNA): TGTGCCAGCAGCTTACTAGCGGGACGCACAGATACGCAGTATTTT.

This chain links TRBV2 with TRBJ1-2; possibly TRBD1 for D (6 bases). Between the trimmed V and J ends, which lost 6 bases and 0 bases, there was a span of 11 bases. The germline V gene encodes CDR1 SNHLY and CDR2 FYNNEI. This CDR3 has 14 amino acids. The CDR3: CASRVTGTNYGYTF. CDR3 bases: TGTGCCAGCAGGGTCACAGGGACTAACTATGGCTACACCTTC.

This clone was observed once. CDR3 nucleotide sequence: TGTGCCAGTAGTATCAGGGGGCGTACAGATGGCTACACCTTC. It yields the protein CASSIRGRTDGYTF. The V gene is TRBV19, the J gene TRBJ1-2; 8 nucleotides agree with TRBD1. Trimming took 3 bases from V and 6 from J; bases not matched to a gene: 6. Germline CDR1 is LNHDA and CDR2 is SQIVND (reference sequence). The CDR3 spans 14 residues.

The chain combines TRBV5-5 with TRBJ1-1, with TRBD1 as a possible D gene (6 bases). The CDR3 is 13 residues long. V was pared by 2 bases and J by 7 bases, with 12 bases between. The germline V gene encodes CDR1 SGHKS and CDR2 YYEKEE (reference sequence). CDR3 nucleotide sequence: TGTGCCAGCAGCTTTGTAGGGGGTAATGAAGCTTTCTTT. Its translation is CASSFVGGNEAFF.

V gene TRBV11-1 combines with J gene TRBJ2-5; D gene ambiguous. Per germline, CDR1 SGHAT and CDR2 FQDESV (reference sequence). V dropped 4 bases and J dropped 0 bases, with 12 bases sitting between them. CDR3 length: 15 amino acids. CDR3 residues: CASSSYLGDQETQYF. CDR3 in DNA: TGTGCCAGCAGCTCATACTTAGGAGACCAAGAGACCCAGTACTTC.

The chain employs TRBV7-8 and TRBJ2-7; tentatively, D is TRBD1 (8 bases). The CDR3 length is 14 residues. The V gene lost 4 bases and the J gene lost 5 bases, with 15 bases spanning the gap. Germline CDR1 and CDR2: SGHVS and FQNEAQ. This chain's CDR3 is CASSWYTGGDEQYF. The CDR3 nucleotides read TGTGCCAGCAGCTGGTATACAGGGGGGGACGAGCAGTACTTC.

J is TRBJ2-3 and V is TRBV6-5; D might be TRBD1 (5 bases). Deletions cut 0 bases from V and 2 bases from J, with 6 bases between. The germline V gene has CDR1 MNHEY and CDR2 SVGAGI. The CDR3 covers 14 residues. CDR3 protein: CASSYSGHTDTQYF. CDR3 DNA sequence: TGTGCCAGCAGTTACTCGGGGCACACAGATACGCAGTATTTT.

The chain links TRBV4-3 to TRBJ1-4, with 7 positions matching TRBD1. Germline V CDR1 and CDR2: LGHNA, YSLEER. Losses at the gene ends were 4 bases for V and 7 bases for J; bases not matched to a gene: 9. The CDR3 covers 15 residues. The CDR3 DNA reads TGCGCCAGCAGCCGTAACACAGGGGTGATTGAAAAACTGTTTTTT. The encoded protein is CASSRNTGVIEKLFF.

The chain recombines TRBV11-2 with TRBJ2-5; tentatively, D is TRBD2 (5 bases). V dropped 0 bases and J dropped 2 bases, with 7 bases sitting between them. The germline CDR1 and CDR2 sequences are SGHAT and FQNNGV. CDR3 length equals 14 residues. In nucleotides, the CDR3 is TGTGCCAGCAGCTTAGAGCGGACTCAAGAGACCCAGTACTTC. Translating it yields CASSLERTQETQYF.

The chain employs TRBV6-5 and TRBJ1-5, with TRBD1 identical over 9 bases. CDR3 length: 15 residues. Germline V gene sequence: CDR1 MNHEY, CDR2 SVGAGI. Unmatched junction bases numbered 6, after V lost 4 bases and J lost 5 bases. The CDR3 DNA reads as TGTGCCAGCAGTTTGAAACAGGGGGCCGATCAGCCCCAGCATTTT. This gives the protein CASSLKQGADQPQHF.

The gene calls are TRBV2 and TRBJ2-1; 7 bases align to TRBD1. With V trimmed by 6 bases and J by 8 bases, 4 bases remained unmatched. Germline CDR1 reads SNHLY; CDR2 reads FYNNEI. The CDR3 contains 12 residues. DNA of the CDR3: TGTGCCAGCAGGGCAACAGGGGATGAGCAGTTCTTC. Its protein product is CASRATGDEQFF.

This clone appeared a single time. V is TRBV10-3 and J is TRBJ2-5, with 15 bases fitting TRBD2. The CDR3 runs to 16 residues. Unmatched junction bases numbered 4, after V lost 4 bases and J lost 4 bases. The germline V gene encodes CDR1 ENHRY and CDR2 SYGVKD. The CDR3, as DNA: TGTGCCATCAGTGGGGGACTAGCGGGAGGAGGAGAGACCCAGTACTTC. Residues: CAISGGLAGGGETQYF.

A single count supports this clone. For the CDR3, the DNA is TGTGCCAGCAGCGTAGAGGGGGGAGGACAGGGGGCTTACGAGCAGTACTTC. It is translated as CASSVEGGGQGAYEQYF. The V gene is TRBV9, the J gene TRBJ2-7, with TRBD1 matching 11 bases. CDR1 is SGDLS, CDR2 YYNGEE, per germline. The CDR3 has 17 residues. The V segment lost 0 bases and the J segment 4 bases; nucleotides outside the gene matches: 9.

This chain links TRBV9 with TRBJ2-6; 8 nucleotides match TRBD2. CDR1 is SGDLS, CDR2 YYNGEE, per germline. The CDR3 consists of 16 residues. Trimming cost V 3 bases and J 0 bases; bases outside gene matches: 2. The CDR3 region is CASSERGRSGANVLTF. Written as DNA, the CDR3 is TGTGCCAGCAGCGAGCGGGGGCGCTCTGGGGCCAACGTCCTGACTTTC.

The chain couples TRBV2 to TRBJ1-2; TRBD1 aligns across 8 bases. CDR3 length equals 16 residues. V was clipped by 9 bases and J by 2 bases; unmatched bases: 14. Germline lookup yields CDR1 SNHLY and CDR2 FYNNEI. The CDR3 sequence: CASRDRYTPTNYGYTF. As DNA, the CDR3 is TGTGCCAGTCGGGACAGGTACACTCCGACGAACTATGGCTACACCTTC.

This chain connects TRBV7-9 to TRBJ2-1, with D unclear. The CDR3 spans 15 residues. V was cut by 2 bases and J by 8 bases, with 16 bases left in between. CDR1 and CDR2 (germline): SEHNR, FQNEAQ (reference sequence). The CDR3 nucleotides are TGTGCCAGCAGCTTACGTGAAATCCTGGGCGATGAGCAGTTCTTC. This codes for CASSLREILGDEQFF.

V usage is TRBV5-1 and J usage is TRBJ1-1, with TRBD1 as a possible D gene (6 bases). The length of the CDR3 is 14 residues. Germline V gene data show CDR1 as SGHRS and CDR2 as YFSETQ. The V and J ends lost 4 bases and 10 bases respectively, with 20 bases between them. CDR3: CASSGRGTIQGAFF. The CDR3 region has the DNA TGCGCCAGCAGCGGGAGGGGGACAATTCAAGGAGCTTTCTTT.

The V call is TRBV25-1, the J call TRBJ2-1; 10 nucleotides align to TRBD2. After removal of 1 base from V and 5 bases from J, the junction contained 8 bases not matched to a gene. This CDR3 has 17 amino acids. The germline CDR1 and CDR2 sequences are MGHDK and SYGVNS. CDR3 sequence reads: CASSEFTSGDIDNEQFF. Written as DNA, the CDR3 is TGTGCCAGCAGTGAATTTACTAGCGGGGACATAGACAATGAGCAGTTCTTC.

V and J are TRBV19 and TRBJ2-6, with D maybe TRBD2 (5 bases). Between the trimmed V and J ends, which lost 4 bases and 1 base, there was a span of 11 bases. CDR3 length: 16 residues. CDR1 and CDR2 from the germline V gene are LNHDA and SQIVND (reference sequence). The CDR3 reads CASSTTGVSGANVLTF. The CDR3 region has the DNA TGTGCCAGTAGTACCACCGGGGTATCTGGGGCCAACGTCCTGACTTTC.